The 14 T cell receptor beta chains listed next were all sequenced from one sample in a study of blood T cells in healthy people across ages. Next came a second PCR, run for about 7 to 12 cycles, which used a sample-barcoded 5' primer along with a J-beta primer mix. TCRdb used MiXCR to reprocess the 5' RACE reads, holding one entry per CDR3 protein. The sample consists of approximately 1.5 million distinct CDR3 sequences, about 31% of them appearing once. Sequencing input: blood. Source of these receptors: a woman aged 25 to 39 in good health.

This clonotype was counted between two and nine times. The chain is built from TRBV3-1 and TRBJ2-6, with D unclear. From germline, CDR1 is LGHDT and CDR2 YNNKEL (reference sequence). The length of the CDR3 is 16 residues. V was cut by 5 bases and J by 2 bases, with 13 bases left in between. In DNA, the CDR3 is TGTGCCAGCAGCTCAAGAAGGTTCGCTGGGGCCAACGTCCTGACTTTC. Translated: CASSSRRFAGANVLTF.

Only a few counts were recorded for this clonotype. The chain uses TRBV19 and TRBJ2-7; no clear D gene. CDR1 and CDR2 (germline): LNHDA, SQIVND (reference sequence). V gave up 5 bases and J gave up 0 bases, with 11 bases separating them. This CDR3 has 14 residues. The CDR3 DNA reads TGTGCCAGTAGTGGTCAAGCGAGCTCCTACGAGCAGTACTTC. Translating gives CASSGQASSYEQYF.

The chain couples TRBV20-1 to TRBJ1-2, with D uncertain. From germline, CDR1 is DFQATT and CDR2 SNEGSKA (reference sequence). This CDR3 contains 13 residues. V was pared by 3 bases and J by 4 bases, with 12 bases between. DNA of the CDR3: TGCAGTGCTAGTAAGATTCCTAGCTATGGCTACACCTTC. It codes for CSASKIPSYGYTF.

The CDR3 region has the DNA TGCGCCAGCAGCTTTGCCGCCAGGATAGTCACAGATACGCAGTATTTT. Translated: CASSFAARIVTDTQYF. The rearrangement joins TRBV5-1 to TRBJ2-3, with unresolved D. Per germline, CDR1 SGHRS and CDR2 YFSETQ. The CDR3 length is 16 residues. Trimming removed 2 bases from V and 2 bases from J, with 15 bases in between.

The chain joins TRBV6-1 to TRBJ2-3; TRBD1 agrees at 10 bases. Germline V gene sequence: CDR1 MNHNS, CDR2 SASEGT. The CDR3 has 16 amino acids. The V and J ends lost 4 bases and 4 bases, in that order; junction bases with no gene match: 8. This chain's CDR3 is CASSGEGTGVADTQYF. The DNA for the CDR3 is TGTGCCAGCAGTGGAGAGGGGACAGGGGTTGCAGATACGCAGTATTTT.

The rearrangement uses TRBV14 and TRBJ2-1; 8 nucleotides align to TRBD2. The germline V gene has CDR1 SGHDN and CDR2 FVKESK. V was clipped by 4 bases and J by 0 bases; unmatched bases: 8. The CDR3 loop spans 17 amino acids. The CDR3 sequence is CASSPRLAQSSYNEQFF. The CDR3 DNA reads as TGTGCCAGCAGCCCCCGACTAGCGCAGAGCTCCTACAATGAGCAGTTCTTC. Full variable domain (rest looked up from reference TRBV14 and TRBJ2-1): EAGVTQFPSHSVIEKGQTVTLRCDPISGHDNLYWYRRVMGKEIKFLLHFVKESKQDESGMPNNRFLAERTGGTYSTLKVQPAELEDSGVYFCASSPRLAQSSYNEQFFGPGTRLTVL.

V is TRBV7-3 and J is TRBJ2-7; tentative D call: TRBD1 (5 bases). This CDR3 has 14 residues. V was trimmed by 5 bases and J by 5 bases, leaving 16 bases between them. Germline V gene data show CDR1 as SGHTA and CDR2 as FQGTGA. The CDR3 coding sequence is TGTGCCAGCAGCGCCGACCGTTGGGGCGACGAGCAGTACTTC. As protein: CASSADRWGDEQYF.

Turning to this clonotype: One junction end does not reproduce the germline sequence, and a read error may be involved. The V call is TRBV5-1, the J call TRBJ2-7; D not resolved. Germline CDR1 is SGHRS and CDR2 is YFSETQ. The CDR3 sequence is 14 residues long. The CDR3 nucleotides read TGCGCCAACAGCACGGGTACCCCGGCTTACGAGCAGTACTTC. This encodes CANSTGTPAYEQYF.

This clonotype is a singleton in its sample. The CDR3 nucleotides are TGTGCCAGCAGTTTATCTCTGACAGACAACACTGAAGCTTTCTTT. Encoded protein: CASSLSLTDNTEAFF. J is TRBJ1-1 and V is TRBV28, with D maybe TRBD1 (5 bases). This CDR3 comprises 15 residues. With 1 base removed from V and 2 bases from J, the gap between germline ends came to 11 bases. Germline CDR1 and CDR2: MDHEN and SYDVKM.

CDR3 sequence: CASSQSGSLSYNEQFF. As DNA, the CDR3 is TGCGCCAGCAGCCAAAGCGGGAGCTTATCCTACAATGAGCAGTTCTTC. V and J are TRBV5-1 and TRBJ2-1; 8 bases map to TRBD2. V was pared by 4 bases and J by 1 base, with 7 bases of the junction left unmatched. The CDR3 covers 16 residues. Looked up from germline, CDR1 is SGHRS and CDR2 is YFSETQ. The whole variable domain, remainder taken from reference TRBV5-1 and TRBJ2-1, is KAGVTQTPRYLIKTRGQQVTLSCSPISGHRSVSWYQQTPGQGLQFLFEYFSETQRNKGNFPGRFSGRQFSNSRSEMNVSTLELGDSALYLCASSQSGSLSYNEQFFGPGTRLTVL.

This clonotype appeared a few times. The genes are TRBV30 and TRBJ2-1, with 13 bases identical to TRBD2. J gave up 3 bases and V 8 bases, and 1 base lay outside the gene matches. Germline CDR1 is GTSNPN and CDR2 is SVGIG (reference sequence). The length of the CDR3 is 13 residues. The CDR3 spells CAGTSGVYNEQFF. The CDR3, as DNA: TGTGCCGGGACTAGCGGGGTCTACAATGAGCAGTTCTTC.

This sequence joins TRBV7-9 and TRBJ2-7; TRBD2 matches 7 bases. Germline V gene sequence: CDR1 SEHNR, CDR2 FQNEAQ (reference sequence). This CDR3 contains 13 residues. Germline trimming cut 7 bases from V and 5 bases from J; bases unmatched to any gene: 8. The CDR3 sequence: CASKSGIRNEQYF. As DNA, the CDR3 is TGTGCCAGCAAAAGCGGGATTCGCAACGAGCAGTACTTC.

A few counts support this clonotype. This chain links TRBV27 with TRBJ2-7, with 10 bases lining up with TRBD2. The CDR3 loop spans 13 amino acids. CDR1 and CDR2 (germline): MNHEY, SMNVEV (reference sequence). The V gene end was trimmed by 10 bases and the J gene end by 5 bases; junction bases not matched to a gene: 8. The CDR3 spells CATMGLALDEQYF. The DNA for the CDR3 is TGTGCCACCATGGGACTAGCGTTGGACGAGCAGTACTTC.

This clonotype was picked up many times. V gene TRBV20-1 combines with J gene TRBJ2-6; tentatively, D is TRBD1 (6 bases). The length of the CDR3 is 13 residues. Germline values: CDR1 DFQATT, CDR2 SNEGSKA (reference sequence). Deletions cut 6 bases from V and 5 bases from J, with 11 bases between. The CDR3 spells CSARQAWANVLTF. Written as DNA, the CDR3 is TGCAGTGCCCGACAGGCCTGGGCCAACGTCCTGACTTTC.